This TCR beta chain was observed in a study of blood T cell repertoires in COVID-19. Study at large: Samples representing acute and convalescent COVID-19 were sourced from the United States, Italy and Spain.

Assay used: immunoSEQ multiplex PCR; TCRdb lists only in-frame clones, some missing. In the table there are tens of thousands of clones, around nine tenths of which are singletons. The CDR3 spans 15 residues. In germline, CDR1 is SGHNT, CDR2 YYREEE (reference sequence). The V segment lost 0 bases and the J segment 10 bases; nucleotides outside the gene matches: 10. Specimen: peripheral blood. The V gene is TRBV5-4, the J gene TRBJ2-1, with 7 bases lining up with TRBD2. The sequence came from a man in his fifties or sixties with active or convalescent COVID-19. The CDR3 DNA follows: TGTGCCAGCAGCTTGGACGGGTTCTTGGGGGGGGAGCAGTTCTTC. It translates to CASSLDGFLGGEQFF. The full variable domain, in which reference TRBV5-4 and TRBJ2-1 provide the parts outside the CDR3, is ETGVTQSPTHLIKTRGQQVTLRCSSQSGHNTVSWYQQALGQGPQFIFQYYREEENGRGNFPPRFSGLQFPNYSSELNVNALELDDSALYLCASSLDGFLGGEQFFGPGTRLTVL.